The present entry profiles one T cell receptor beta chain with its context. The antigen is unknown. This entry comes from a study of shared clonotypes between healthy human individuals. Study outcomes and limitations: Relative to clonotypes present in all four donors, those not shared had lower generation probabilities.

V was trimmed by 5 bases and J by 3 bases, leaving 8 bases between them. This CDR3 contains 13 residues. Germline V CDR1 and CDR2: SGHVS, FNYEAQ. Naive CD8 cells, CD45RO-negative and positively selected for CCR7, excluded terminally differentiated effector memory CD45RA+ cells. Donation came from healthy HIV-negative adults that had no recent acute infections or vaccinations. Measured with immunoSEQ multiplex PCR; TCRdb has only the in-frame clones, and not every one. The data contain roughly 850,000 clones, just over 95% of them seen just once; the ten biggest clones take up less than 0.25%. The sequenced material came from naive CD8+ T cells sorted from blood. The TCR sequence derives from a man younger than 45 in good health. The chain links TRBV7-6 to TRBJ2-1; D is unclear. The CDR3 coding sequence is TGTGCCAGCAGCCCCCCTGACTACAATGAGCAGTTCTTC. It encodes CASSPPDYNEQFF.